This entry features one TCR beta chain sequence. The data were produced by immunoSEQ multiplex PCR, yet TCRdb's version contains in-frame clones alone and is incomplete. The top ten clones hold about 6.6% of a sample with 150,000 to 200,000 clones, roughly 90% of them seen once. The data originate from a study of blood T cell repertoires in COVID-19. The CDR3 consists of 20 residues. Germline V lookup: CDR1 SGHKS, CDR2 YYEKEE (reference sequence). J was trimmed by 2 bases and V by 3 bases; bases with no gene match: 16. Recovered participants had two consecutive negative NP/OP PCR tests, healthcare professional clearance, or symptom resolution.

This clonotype was sampled from a woman aged 45-65 years who had recovered from COVID-19. The chain carries TRBV5-5 and TRBJ2-4; TRBD1 aligns across 11 bases. Source material: PBMCs or T cells enriched from blood (not recorded which). The CDR3 DNA reads as TGTGCCAGCAGCTCCAACTCTAATCCCGGACAGGGGGCGACCAAAAACATTCAGTACTTC. Its protein is CASSSNSNPGQGATKNIQYF.